The rows below give T cell receptor beta chains drawn from one sample of a study of control samples from healthy donors and cancer patients. TCRdb's table, derived via immunoSEQ multiplex PCR, lists solely in-frame clones and lacks some. The table lists approximately 110,000 clones, approximately 90% of them singletons. The source material was blood. These receptors were obtained from a young woman in good health. CDR3s include the opening cysteine and the closing phenylalanine or tryptophan. Fields, in order: clone size, V gene, J gene, D gene, CDR3 DNA, CDR3 protein. D genes are given only for firm matches. Clone size appears in some rows only: once, few, many, or a class for an expanded clone.

>.|TRBV29-1|TRBJ1-1|.
TGCGTTGAACTCGTGGCAGCCCGATTCATGAACACTGAAGCTTTCTTT
CVELVAARFMNTEAFF
>.|TRBV18|TRBJ1-6|TRBD1
TGTGCCAGCTCTGGGACAGGGGGCGATTCACCCCTCCACTTT
CASSGTGGDSPLHF
>.|TRBV7-2|TRBJ2-3|.
TGTGCCAGCACGCCCAGGGGGGGCCTGACAGATACGCAGTATTTT
CASTPRGGLTDTQYF
>.|TRBV19|TRBJ1-5|.
TGTGCCAGTAGTCCCCGGTGGGGCACGGATGATCAGCCCCAGCATTTT
CASSPRWGTDDQPQHF
>.|TRBV27|TRBJ2-1|.
TGTGCCAGCAGTCCTGGGACCGGGGGCTACAATGAGCAGTTCTTC
CASSPGTGGYNEQFF
>.|TRBV4-3|TRBJ1-1|.
TGCGCCAGCAGCCAGGCCCCAGTGAACACTGAAGCTTTCTTT
CASSQAPVNTEAFF
>.|TRBV4-2|TRBJ2-2|.
TGTGCCAGCAGCCTCCAGCCGGGGGCCGACACCGGGGAGCTGTTTTTT
CASSLQPGADTGELFF
>.|TRBV5-6|TRBJ2-3|.
TGTGCCAGCAGCTTCCTTGGACCAAACACAGATACGCAGTATTTT
CASSFLGPNTDTQYF
>.|TRBV7-9|TRBJ1-2|TRBD1
TGTGCCAGCAGCTTGGGACAGTTCTATGGCTACACCTTC
CASSLGQFYGYTF
>.|TRBV12-3/TRBV12-4|TRBJ2-2|.
TGTGCCAGCAGTACAGGGCTCACCGGGGAGCTGTTTTTT
CASSTGLTGELFF
>.|TRBV4-1|TRBJ2-1|TRBD2
TGCGCCAGCAGCCAAGATCCGACTAGCGGGGGGGCGGGTGAGCAGTTCTTC
CASSQDPTSGGAGEQFF
>.|TRBV9|TRBJ2-1|TRBD2
TGTGCCAGCAGCGTAGACCTCGGGACTAGTGGCAATGAGCAGTTCTTC
CASSVDLGTSGNEQFF
>once|TRBV4-3|TRBJ1-1|TRBD1
TGCGCCAGCAGCCAAGGGACAGGGGGCCTAGCTTTCTTT
CASSQGTGGLAFF
>once|TRBV29-1|TRBJ2-3|.
TGCAGCGTTGAAACGTGGCTTAACACAGATACGCAGTATTTT
CSVETWLNTDTQYF
>few|TRBV2|TRBJ1-3|.
TGTGCCAGCAGTGACCGTCAGCTAAACGGAAACACCATATATTTT
CASSDRQLNGNTIYF
>.|TRBV21-1|TRBJ2-5|.
TGTGCCAGCAGCAGCCGGGGGCTAAGGACCCAGTACTTC
CASSSRGLRTQYF
>.|TRBV28|TRBJ2-3|TRBD2
TGTGCCAGCAGTTTTTTTGGGAATAGCGGGGCCGTCACAGATACGCAGTATTTT
CASSFFGNSGAVTDTQYF
>.|TRBV7-2|TRBJ1-1|TRBD1
TGTGCCAGCAGCCCAAGACAGGGGCGGGGTGAAGCTTTCTTT
CASSPRQGRGEAFF
>.|TRBV29-1|TRBJ2-1|.
TGCAGCGTCGAAGACAATGAGCAGTTCTTC
CSVEDNEQFF
>.|TRBV5-1|TRBJ2-7|.
TGCGCCAGCAGCCCTACAAGCGGTTCTTACGAGCAGTACTTC
CASSPTSGSYEQYF
>.|TRBV4-3|TRBJ2-5|.
TGCGCCAGCAGCCAAGATCGGGGAGCGACCCAGTACTTC
CASSQDRGATQYF
>.|TRBV7-9|TRBJ2-7|.
TGTGCCAGCGGTGAAACTTTCTACGAGCAGTACTTC
CASGETFYEQYF
>once|TRBV5-4|TRBJ2-1|.
TGTGCCAGCAGCGGGTCCGGGACCGCGGCTAGGGAGTTCTTC
CASSGSGTAAREFF
>.|TRBV6-2/TRBV6-3|TRBJ2-1|.
TGTGCCAGCAGTTACTGGGATGAGCAGTTCTTC
CASSYWDEQFF
>.|TRBV7-2|TRBJ2-7|.
TGTGCCAGCAGCTTTACGGTTGGGCGGAACTCCTACGAGCAGTACTTC
CASSFTVGRNSYEQYF
>.|TRBV6-2/TRBV6-3|TRBJ1-2|.
TGTGCCAGCAGCCTGCTATATGGCTACACCTTC
CASSLLYGYTF
>.|TRBV2|TRBJ2-7|.
TGTGCCAGCAGTGTAGGCGGAGCTGAGGCCTACGAGCAGTACTTC
CASSVGGAEAYEQYF
>few|TRBV2|TRBJ1-6|.
TGTGCCAGCAGTGAGGAGTCAGAGAATTCACCCCTCCACTTT
CASSEESENSPLHF
>.|TRBV11-2|TRBJ2-1|.
TGTGCCAGCAGCCAGACACAGGGCTCCTACAATGAGCAGTTCTTC
CASSQTQGSYNEQFF
>.|TRBV5-6|TRBJ2-7|.
TGTGCCAGCAGCTTGGGACTGCTTAAAGAGCAGTACTTC
CASSLGLLKEQYF
>.|TRBV2|TRBJ1-5|.
TGTGCCAGCAAGGAGGTTGCAGGGGAAGGACCCCAGCATTTT
CASKEVAGEGPQHF
>.|TRBV6-5|TRBJ1-1|.
TGTGCCAGCAGCCCACAGGGCAGGTTGGGGACTGAAGCTTTCTTT
CASSPQGRLGTEAFF
>.|TRBV7-2|TRBJ2-2|TRBD2
TGTGCCAGCAGCTCGGGACGACTAGCGGGGGGGCTCACCGGGGAGCTGTTTTTT
CASSSGRLAGGLTGELFF
>.|TRBV3-1/TRBV3-2|TRBJ2-2|TRBD2
TGTGCCAGCAGCTTAGCGGGAGGGGGCACCGGGGAGCTGTTTTTT
CASSLAGGGTGELFF
>.|TRBV7-3|TRBJ1-1|.
TGTGCCAGCAGTCCTAGGCCGGGCAGGGTGAACACTGAAGCTTTCTTT
CASSPRPGRVNTEAFF
>.|TRBV24-1|TRBJ2-3|TRBD1
TGTGCCACGGGAGGACAGGGCTACGGAGATACGCAGTATTTT
CATGGQGYGDTQYF
>.|TRBV4-1|TRBJ1-4|.
TGCGCCAGCAGCCAAGAGTGGGGGGTAGGAAATGAAAAACTGTTTTTT
CASSQEWGVGNEKLFF
>.|TRBV6-2/TRBV6-3|TRBJ2-7|TRBD2
TGTGCCAGCAGTTACAGTGGGGGGGGCTACGAGCAGTACTTC
CASSYSGGGYEQYF
>.|TRBV28|TRBJ2-6|TRBD1
TGTGCCAGCAGTTTGCTGTTGACAGGGCATACGACGTCTGGGGCCAACGTCCTGACTTTC
CASSLLLTGHTTSGANVLTF
>.|TRBV4-3|TRBJ1-1|.
TGCGCCAGCAGCTCCGAGATTCGAGGGGGCACTGAAGCTTTCTTT
CASSSEIRGGTEAFF
>once|TRBV6-5|TRBJ1-5|TRBD1
TGTGCCAGCAGCCGACAGGGGAGGAATCAGCCCCAGCATTTT
CASSRQGRNQPQHF
>.|TRBV5-1|TRBJ2-7|.
TGCGCCAGCAGCGTGGGCGGATACTACGAGCAGTACTTC
CASSVGGYYEQYF
>once|TRBV24-1|TRBJ2-1|.
TGTGCCACCAGTGGACGACACATTACCGCTGAGCAGTTCTTC
CATSGRHITAEQFF
>.|TRBV15|TRBJ2-3|TRBD1
TGTGCCACCAGCAGAGATGGGCAAGGGGGCCCCACAGATACGCAGTATTTT
CATSRDGQGGPTDTQYF
>once|TRBV28|TRBJ2-7|.
TGTGCCAGCAGTAGGTCGGGCGGACGTTTCTACGAGCAGTACTTC
CASSRSGGRFYEQYF
>.|TRBV12-5|TRBJ2-1|TRBD2
TGTGCTAGTGGTCTCGGACTAGCGGTATACAATGAGCAGTTCTTC
CASGLGLAVYNEQFF
>.|TRBV24-1|TRBJ2-7|.
TGTGCCACCGCGGACGGAATCTCCGGGGAGCAGTACTTC
CATADGISGEQYF
>.|TRBV3-1/TRBV3-2|TRBJ1-6|TRBD1
TGTGCCAGCAGTCCTTCTTACGCCGGGACAGCTTATTCACCCCTCCACTTT
CASSPSYAGTAYSPLHF
>.|TRBV9|TRBJ1-1|TRBD1
TGTGCCAGCACCAGGGGACAGGCCCCCCTCCCTGCTTTCTTT
CASTRGQAPLPAFF
>once|TRBV28|TRBJ2-7|.
TGTGCCAGCAATCAAGAGGCATGGAGCTACGAGCAGTACTTC
CASNQEAWSYEQYF
>.|TRBV27|TRBJ1-1|.
TGTGCCAGCATCAGCTCAAGAGGGGGCACTGAAGCTTTCTTT
CASISSRGGTEAFF
>.|TRBV6-1|TRBJ2-3|.
TGTGCCAGCAGTGGATTCGGAGGACTCCTCACAGATACGCAGTATTTT
CASSGFGGLLTDTQYF
>.|TRBV29-1|TRBJ1-2|TRBD1
TGCAGCGTTCGGGGACAGTCAAAGTATGGCTACACCTTC
CSVRGQSKYGYTF
>.|TRBV4-2|TRBJ2-7|.
TGTGCCAGCAGCCAATTTTATCCCTCCCTCGCCGGCTACGAGCAGTACTTC
CASSQFYPSLAGYEQYF
>.|TRBV4-3|TRBJ2-5|.
TGCGCCAGCAGCCTGGACTTTAGTGGATCGGCCCAGTACTTC
CASSLDFSGSAQYF